The entry below gives a single TCR beta chain sequence along with its context. No antigen is known for it. The germline gene is not matched at one end of the junction; a read error may be the cause. This record belongs to a study of tumor-infiltrating lymphocytes in primary liver carcinoma. Co-extraction of RNA and DNA was performed on roughly 20-33 mg of unsorted bulk tissue. Each participant had primary liver carcinoma, and surgical resection was the treatment. Five distinct regions per tumor were sampled. Study conclusions and caveats: A significantly higher top-250-clone fraction was found in tumors than in blood (p = 0.039).

Using a constant-region primer together with ProtoScript II reverse transcriptase, TCR beta cDNA was made from roughly 540 ng of total RNA. Slightly modified ARM-PCR served as the procedure for the TCR beta libraries. These libraries came from three rounds of nested multiplex PCR. TRBV1-TRBV30 forward and Cbeta reverse primers drove the first two roughly 10-cycle rounds. A single record per CDR3 protein comes from TCRdb applying MiXCR to the multiplex PCR reads. The table records 100,000 to 150,000 distinct CDR3 sequences, around 64% of them present only once. CDR1 is SGHNT, CDR2 YYREEE, per germline (reference sequence). CDR3 length: 14 residues.

The TCR sequence derives from a woman aged 55-69 years with primary liver carcinoma and hepatitis B virus infection. Sequenced material: liver tumor tissue from sampling region 3. Specified subset: tumor region T3, left-lateral pole. The J gene is TRBJ2-1, the V gene TRBV5-4; 8 nucleotides align to TRBD2. The CDR3 nucleotides are TGTGCCAGCAGCTTGGGGGGTGCGAGACTAGCGCCAATCTTC. Its translation is CASSLGGARLAPIF. The full variable domain, completed using reference TRBV5-4 and TRBJ2-1, is ETGVTQSPTHLIKTRGQQVTLRCSSQSGHNTVSWYQQALGQGPQFIFQYYREEENGRGNFPPRFSGLQFPNYSSELNVNALELDDSALYLCASSLGGARLAPIFGPGTRLTVL.